The clone carrying this TCR beta chain was recorded a few times. Trimming took 2 bases from V and 4 from J; bases not matched to a gene: 8. CDR1 is SGHNT, CDR2 YENEEA, per germline. There are 16 residues in the CDR3. The sample belongs to a study of shared clonotypes between healthy human individuals. The repertoire was sequenced with immunoSEQ multiplex PCR; TCRdb's copy has only in-frame clones and lacks some. The sample shows more than 850,000 clones, around three quarters of them seen only once. The rearrangement joins TRBV11-3 to TRBJ2-1; 7 bases agree with TRBD2. Sequencing was performed on memory CD4+ T cells from PBMCs. Sample subset: CD45RA-negative fraction. The TCR originated in a man younger than 35 in good health. Some clones in this sample may be carry-over from other donors' samples. The CDR3: CASSLRASGGYNEQFF. The CDR3 nucleotides are TGTGCCAGCAGCTTAAGGGCGTCGGGGGGATACAATGAGCAGTTCTTC.